The next 31 T cell receptor beta chains were all read from a single sample in a study of shared clonotypes between healthy human individuals. Sequencing was performed with immunoSEQ multiplex PCR; in TCRdb, only in-frame clones are kept and a portion is missing. The sample lists about 2.4 million clones; 93% were seen once. Sequencing was carried out using naive CD4+ T cells from PBMCs. The subset was: CD45RA+ positively selected. These receptors were obtained from a man aged 18 to 29 in good health. Some clones in this sample may be carry-over from other donors' samples.

This clone appeared a single time. The J gene is TRBJ1-4, the V gene TRBV29-1; 12 bases are a match to TRBD1. J lost 6 bases, V lost 6 bases, and 23 bases had no gene match. This CDR3 contains 20 residues. CDR1 is SQVTM and CDR2 is ANQGSEA in the germline V gene. In DNA form, the CDR3 reads TGCAGCGTAAGGGCTTCCAAACGAACCGGGACAGGGGGCTTTTATGAAAAACTGTTTTTT. Translating gives CSVRASKRTGTGGFYEKLFF.

The V gene is TRBV30, the J gene TRBJ2-7; 9 nucleotides match TRBD2. V lost 0 bases to trimming and J lost 0 bases; unmatched junction nucleotides: 12. Germline CDR1 and CDR2: GTSNPN and SVGIG (reference sequence). The CDR3 is made up of 18 amino acids. In nucleotides, the CDR3 is TGTGCCTGGAGTGTACGGCCTAGCGGGGCCCCGAGCTCCTACGAGCAGTACTTC. Amino acid sequence: CAWSVRPSGAPSSYEQYF.

The J gene is TRBJ2-1, the V gene TRBV7-3, with TRBD2 identical over 8 bases. This CDR3 contains 16 residues. Germline trimming cut 3 bases from V and 4 bases from J; bases unmatched to any gene: 8. Per germline, CDR1 SGHTA and CDR2 FQGTGA. CDR3: CASSFGAGEGYNEQFF. CDR3 DNA: TGTGCCAGCAGCTTCGGAGCGGGAGAAGGTTACAATGAGCAGTTCTTC.

The chain recombines TRBV6-5 with TRBJ2-2; D gene ambiguous. V was shortened by 1 base and J by 2 bases, with 11 bases between the two germline ends. The CDR3 spans 16 residues. CDR1 and CDR2 (germline): MNHEY, SVGAGI. The CDR3, as DNA: TGTGCCAGCAGTTACTTCGAACCGATTAACACCGGGGAGCTGTTTTTT. Its translation: CASSYFEPINTGELFF.

The J gene is TRBJ2-1, the V gene TRBV5-3; D remains unclear. TRBV5-3 is an ORF, with its function uncertain. Trimming removed 4 bases from V and 8 bases from J, with 16 bases in between. The CDR3 extends over 14 amino acids. This chain's CDR3 is CARSDAPLHDEQFF. The CDR3 bases are TGTGCCAGAAGCGATGCACCCCTGCACGATGAGCAGTTCTTC.

The chain recombines TRBV7-9 with TRBJ1-5; 7 nucleotides match TRBD1. Germline V gene data show CDR1 as SEHNR and CDR2 as FQNEAQ (reference sequence). V gave up 5 bases and J gave up 3 bases; unmatched junction bases: 10. The CDR3 length is 16 residues. CDR3: CASSQTGTRSNQPQHF. The CDR3 DNA reads as TGTGCCAGCAGCCAGACAGGGACAAGGTCCAATCAGCCCCAGCATTTT.

This clone was recorded only once. This rearrangement joins TRBV10-2 to TRBJ2-7; 14 nucleotides align to TRBD2. In germline, CDR1 is WSHSY, CDR2 SAAADI. The CDR3 length is 15 residues. The V and J ends lost 6 bases and 6 bases, in that order; junction bases with no gene match: 7. For the CDR3, the DNA is TGCGCCAGCAGGGCTGGGACTAGCGGGAGTCCCGAGCAGTACTTC. Translating gives CASRAGTSGSPEQYF.

This chain connects TRBV7-9 to TRBJ2-3; TRBD2 aligns across 10 bases. Germline assignment: CDR1 SEHNR and CDR2 FQNEAQ (reference sequence). V lost 5 bases and J lost 5; bases outside the gene matches: 13. The CDR3 length is 17 residues. The CDR3 region is CASSALGLALLGDTQYF. CDR3 DNA sequence: TGTGCCAGCAGCGCCCTGGGACTAGCGCTCCTAGGAGATACGCAGTATTTT.

The chain links TRBV6-6 to TRBJ1-2; 7 bases are shared with TRBD1. Looked up from germline, CDR1 is MNHNY and CDR2 is SVGAGI (reference sequence). The CDR3 runs 13 residues. Unmatched junction bases numbered 5, after V lost 6 bases and J lost 4 bases. The CDR3 here is CASSAGQTYGYTF. Written as DNA, the CDR3 is TGTGCCAGCAGCGCGGGACAGACCTATGGCTACACCTTC.

The rearrangement links TRBV11-2 to TRBJ1-1; 7 bases align to TRBD1. The CDR3 consists of 16 residues. The germline V gene has CDR1 SGHAT and CDR2 FQNNGV. V lost 0 bases, J lost 5 bases, and 9 bases stayed unmatched. The CDR3 loop reads CASSLEFGRGATEAFF. DNA for the CDR3: TGTGCCAGCAGCTTAGAGTTCGGCAGGGGGGCAACTGAAGCTTTCTTT.

The J gene is TRBJ2-2, the V gene TRBV28; D call uncertain. This CDR3 is 14 amino acids long. Between the trimmed V and J ends, which lost 4 bases and 2 bases, there was a span of 8 bases. From germline, CDR1 is MDHEN and CDR2 SYDVKM. Written as DNA, the CDR3 is TGTGCCAGCAGTTATCCGGCTAACACCGGGGAGCTGTTTTTT. Translation: CASSYPANTGELFF.

The chain has TRBV9 and TRBJ1-2, with a possible D match to TRBD1 (5 bases). The CDR3 contains 15 residues. The V gene lost 0 bases and the J gene lost 6 bases, with 15 bases spanning the gap. Per the germline V gene, CDR1 is SGDLS and CDR2 is YYNGEE. The CDR3 nucleotides are TGTGCCAGCAGCGTAGTCGCAGGGAGGAAAAATGGCTACACCTTC. It yields the protein CASSVVAGRKNGYTF.

This chain links TRBV5-4 with TRBJ2-1; the D is unclear. Germline V gene lookup returns CDR1 SGHNT and CDR2 YYREEE (reference sequence). Trimming pared 0 bases from V and 7 bases from J, leaving 14 bases between. The CDR3 covers 15 residues. The CDR3 spells CASSLGSVPRNEQFF. CDR3 in DNA: TGTGCCAGCAGCTTGGGTTCGGTCCCCCGGAATGAGCAGTTCTTC.

This chain connects TRBV30 to TRBJ2-1; D gene unclear. CDR3 length: 12 residues. The V end lost 3 bases, the J end lost 2 bases, and 5 bases lay between the germline ends. CDR1 and CDR2 from the germline V gene are GTSNPN and SVGIG (reference sequence). The CDR3 DNA sequence: TGTGCCTGGAGCATAGCCTACAATGAGCAGTTCTTC. Protein sequence: CAWSIAYNEQFF.

The gene calls are TRBV4-2 and TRBJ2-1, with 13 bases identical to TRBD2. The germline V gene has CDR1 LGHNA and CDR2 YNFKEQ. J gave up 6 bases and V 4 bases, and 6 bases lay outside the gene matches. The CDR3 consists of 16 residues. The chain's CDR3 is CASSRSGTSGINEQFF. Written as DNA, the CDR3 is TGTGCCAGCAGCCGTTCCGGGACTAGCGGGATCAATGAGCAGTTCTTC.

The V and J genes are TRBV5-1 and TRBJ2-5, with D unclear. The CDR3 is 13 residues long. Germline V lookup: CDR1 SGHRS, CDR2 YFSETQ. The V end was cut by 0 bases, the J end by 4 bases, with 7 bases between. The CDR3: CASSLAESETQYF. CDR3 nucleotide sequence: TGCGCCAGCAGCTTGGCGGAATCAGAGACCCAGTACTTC.

The chain employs TRBV28 and TRBJ1-3; tentative D call: TRBD1 (6 bases). This CDR3 spans 16 amino acids. Germline values: CDR1 MDHEN, CDR2 SYDVKM. V was cut by 4 bases and J by 4 bases, with 17 bases left in between. Here the CDR3 DNA reads TGTGCCAGCAGTTCTACTCCAGGGGTGGGAGGAAACACCATATATTTT. Protein product: CASSSTPGVGGNTIYF.

The V and J genes are TRBV7-8 and TRBJ1-1; TRBD1 might be the D (5 bases). The CDR3 extends over 14 amino acids. Trimming took 5 bases from V and 5 from J, leaving 15 bases between them. CDR1 SGHVS and CDR2 FQNEAQ come from the germline V gene. DNA for the CDR3: TGTGCCAGCAGCGCAGGGTTGGAGGCGACTGAAGCTTTCTTT. Translating it yields CASSAGLEATEAFF.

The chain combines TRBV10-3 with TRBJ2-1; D is perhaps TRBD2 (6 bases). From germline, CDR1 is ENHRY and CDR2 SYGVKD. The CDR3 consists of 13 residues. V was shortened by 8 bases and J by 2 bases, with 10 bases between the two germline ends. This CDR3 reads CAIWDSAYNEQFF. CDR3 bases: TGTGCCATCTGGGACTCTGCCTACAATGAGCAGTTCTTC.

This rearrangement joins TRBV18 to TRBJ1-2; 10 nucleotides align to TRBD1. Germline V lookup: CDR1 KGHSH, CDR2 LQKENI. The CDR3 spans 16 residues. The trim removed 3 bases at V and 8 bases at J, leaving 12 bases unmatched. The CDR3 DNA follows: TGTGCCAGCTCACCGACGGACAGGGGGTTAATAGGCGGCTACACCTTC. Protein: CASSPTDRGLIGGYTF.

V is TRBV7-8 and J is TRBJ2-1, with 9 bases aligning to TRBD2. The CDR3 is made up of 18 amino acids. J gave up 12 bases and V 6 bases, and 24 bases lay outside the gene matches. The germline V gene encodes CDR1 SGHVS and CDR2 FQNEAQ. CDR3 residues: CASSPRETSGFTRFGQFF. The DNA of the CDR3 is TGTGCCAGCAGTCCACGTGAGACTAGCGGTTTTACTCGTTTCGGGCAGTTCTTC.

CDR3 protein: CASSDRQGGEQYF. The CDR3 region has the DNA TGTGCCAGCAGTGACCGACAGGGGGGCGAGCAGTACTTC. This sequence joins TRBV2 and TRBJ2-7; 9 bases are a match to TRBD1. V trimming: 3 bases; J trimming: 6 bases; junction bases outside the gene matches: 3. The V gene's germline CDR1 is SNHLY and CDR2 FYNNEI. This CDR3 is 13 amino acids long.

The chain uses TRBV6-5 and TRBJ1-2; D gene uncertain. Germline V gene sequence: CDR1 MNHEY, CDR2 SVGAGI. The ends were cut back, 8 bases at V and 3 bases at J, with 13 bases in the middle. The CDR3 is made up of 13 amino acids. For the CDR3, the DNA is TGTGCCAGCCGGACGGGAGGCTACTATGGCTACACCTTC. Translated, it gives CASRTGGYYGYTF.

This clone appeared once. The chain has TRBV7-2 and TRBJ2-3; TRBD1 might be the D (5 bases). CDR3 length: 14 residues. CDR1 and CDR2 (germline): SGHTA, FQGNSA. The V end was cut by 3 bases, the J end by 6 bases, with 13 bases between. This CDR3 reads CASSLTDTSDTQYF. The DNA for the CDR3 is TGTGCCAGCAGCTTGACAGACACGAGTGATACGCAGTATTTT.

This chain uses TRBV2 with TRBJ2-3, with D uncertain. The germline V and J ends were trimmed by 8 bases and 3 bases, with 12 bases remaining between them. This CDR3 comprises 13 residues. Germline values: CDR1 SNHLY, CDR2 FYNNEI. CDR3 DNA: TGTGCCAGCGGAATACAGACAACAGATACGCAGTATTTT. Its translation is CASGIQTTDTQYF. Filled out from reference TRBV2 and TRBJ2-3, the complete variable domain reads EPEVTQTPSHQVTQMGQEVILRCVPISNHLYFYWYRQILGQKVEFLVSFYNNEISEKSEIFDDQFSVERPDGSNFTLKIRSTKLEDSAMYFCASGIQTTDTQYFGPGTRLTVL.

This clone was seen a handful of times. V usage is TRBV29-1 and J usage is TRBJ1-3; D uncertain. This CDR3 comprises 15 residues. V lost 1 base and J 0 bases, leaving 10 bases between the germline ends. Germline-derived CDR1 and CDR2 are SQVTM and ANQGSEA. CDR3 protein: CSVEARLSSGNTIYF. CDR3 coding DNA: TGCAGCGTTGAAGCGAGGTTAAGCTCTGGAAACACCATATATTTT.

This chain uses TRBV7-2 with TRBJ1-5; tentatively, D is TRBD1 (5 bases). Germline CDR1 and CDR2: SGHTA and FQGNSA. V lost 5 bases to trimming and J lost 0 bases, with 20 bases between them. The CDR3 has 18 residues. CDR3 bases: TGTGCCAGCAGCCCCAACGGCGGGGGACGTTATAGCAATCAGCCCCAGCATTTT. Translation gives CASSPNGGGRYSNQPQHF.

The chain employs TRBV7-8 and TRBJ1-1; the match to TRBD1 covers 10 bases. The CDR3 runs to 16 residues. After removal of 5 bases from V and 4 bases from J, the junction contained 10 bases not matched to a gene. Germline V gene data show CDR1 as SGHVS and CDR2 as FQNEAQ. DNA for the CDR3: TGTGCCAGCAGCGGGCCGGGGACAGGGGAAAGCACTGAAGCTTTCTTT. Encoded protein: CASSGPGTGESTEAFF.

This clone was seen just once. The V and J genes are TRBV19 and TRBJ2-2, with a tentative D call TRBD1 (6 bases). Germline V gives CDR1 LNHDA, CDR2 SQIVND (reference sequence). V was trimmed by 5 bases and J by 1 base, leaving 17 bases between them. The CDR3 spans 17 residues. The CDR3 sequence is CASSSSTGTLNTGELFF. The CDR3, as DNA: TGTGCCAGTAGTTCCTCGACCGGGACACTGAACACCGGGGAGCTGTTTTTT. The entire variable domain, with the rest obtained from reference TRBV19 and TRBJ2-2, is as follows: DGGITQSPKYLFRKEGQNVTLSCEQNLNHDAMYWYRQDPGQGLRLIYYSQIVNDFQKGDIAEGYSVSREKKESFPLTVTSAQKNPTAFYLCASSSSTGTLNTGELFFGEGSRLTVL.

The chain links TRBV28 to TRBJ1-5, with a tentative D call TRBD1 (6 bases). CDR1 is MDHEN, CDR2 SYDVKM, per germline. The CDR3 contains 12 residues. CDR3: CTVGHPPQPQHF. CDR3 DNA sequence: TGTACCGTGGGACATCCTCCCCAGCCCCAGCATTTT.

The V call is TRBV20-1, the J call TRBJ2-1, with 7 bases fitting TRBD2. Germline CDR1 DFQATT, CDR2 SNEGSKA (reference sequence). The J segment lost 14 bases and the V segment lost 3 bases, leaving 7 bases of the junction unmatched. The CDR3 spans 11 residues. The CDR3 DNA reads as TGCAGTGCTAGCGGTCTGGGACTAAAGTTCTTC. Translated, it gives CSASGLGLKFF.